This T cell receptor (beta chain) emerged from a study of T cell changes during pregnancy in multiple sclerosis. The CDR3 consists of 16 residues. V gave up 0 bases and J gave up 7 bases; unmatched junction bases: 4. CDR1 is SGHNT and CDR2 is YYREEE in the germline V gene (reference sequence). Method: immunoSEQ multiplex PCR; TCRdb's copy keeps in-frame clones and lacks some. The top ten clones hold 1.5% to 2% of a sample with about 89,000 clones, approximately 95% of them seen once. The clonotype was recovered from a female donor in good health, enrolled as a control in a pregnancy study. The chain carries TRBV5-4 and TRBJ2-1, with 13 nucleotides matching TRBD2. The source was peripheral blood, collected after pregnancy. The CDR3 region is CASSLAGTSGTNEQFF. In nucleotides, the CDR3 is TGTGCCAGCAGCTTGGCCGGGACTAGCGGGACAAATGAGCAGTTCTTC.